Below are 11 T cell receptor beta chains sequenced from a single sample in a study of blood T cell repertoires in COVID-19. The repertoire was sequenced with immunoSEQ multiplex PCR; TCRdb's copy has only in-frame clones and lacks some. The sample carries 110,000 to 150,000 clones, 65% to 85% recorded once. Sequenced material: peripheral blood. The receptors here all came from a human donor in a cohort sampled during active COVID-19.

V and J are TRBV3-1 (or the pseudogene TRBV3-2) and TRBJ2-2; D ambiguous. V was clipped by 4 bases and J by 2 bases, with 8 bases between them. CDR1 and CDR2 from the germline V gene are LGHDT and YNNKEL (reference sequence). The CDR3 runs to 14 residues. This CDR3 reads CASSPRRNTGELFF. CDR3 DNA: TGTGCCAGCAGCCCGCGGAGAAACACCGGGGAGCTGTTTTTT.

This clone came up a few times. V is TRBV2 and J is TRBJ2-6, with unresolved D. Looked up from germline, CDR1 is SNHLY and CDR2 is FYNNEI. This CDR3 has 14 amino acids. Deletions cut 4 bases from V and 1 base from J, with 5 bases between. This CDR3 reads CASSASSGANVLTF. The DNA of the CDR3 is TGTGCCAGCAGTGCGTCGTCTGGGGCCAACGTCCTGACTTTC.

The chain links TRBV7-2 to TRBJ1-5; D is undetermined. This CDR3 has 16 amino acids. Trimming took off 3 bases at V and 5 bases at J, with 17 bases between the two ends. CDR1 and CDR2 (germline): SGHTA, FQGNSA. The CDR3 nucleotides are TGTGCCAGCAGCTTGCTCGGGTCTGCAATTCATCAGCCCCAGCATTTT. Its protein is CASSLLGSAIHQPQHF.

This chain joins TRBV12-3 or TRBV12-4 and TRBJ1-5; D uncertain. The CDR3 consists of 13 residues. The ends were cut back, 3 bases at V and 5 bases at J, with 8 bases in the middle. The CDR3 spells CASSFAEDQPQHF. CDR3 coding DNA: TGTGCCAGCAGTTTCGCGGAGGATCAGCCCCAGCATTTT.

This clone was seen a handful of times. The V and J genes are TRBV6-2 or TRBV6-3 and TRBJ1-1; 8 nucleotides agree with TRBD1. CDR1 MNHEY and CDR2 SVGEGT come from the germline V gene. CDR3 length equals 17 residues. J lost 4 bases, V lost 2 bases, and 12 bases had no gene match. The CDR3 nucleotides are TGTGCCAGCAGTTACGTCAGGGGGCGCGGGATTATCACTGAAGCTTTCTTT. Protein: CASSYVRGRGIITEAFF.

This clone has a handful of counts. CDR3 region: CASSLPAGLSTDTQYF. CDR3 coding DNA: TGTGCCAGCAGCCTCCCGGCGGGTCTTAGCACAGATACGCAGTATTTT. The chain recombines TRBV11-2 with TRBJ2-3; TRBD2 is a possible D gene (5 bases). CDR1 SGHAT and CDR2 FQNNGV come from the germline V gene. The CDR3 covers 16 residues. V shed 5 bases and J shed 0 bases, with 15 bases lying between them.

A word on this clone: Other DNA sequences in this specimen translate into the identical CDR3. The V call is TRBV5-6, the J call TRBJ1-2; the D is unclear. The V end was cut by 0 bases, the J end by 2 bases, with 5 bases between. From germline, CDR1 is SGHDT and CDR2 YYEEEE. The CDR3 has 13 residues. The CDR3 here is CASSLGQNYGYTF. For the CDR3, the DNA is TGTGCCAGCAGCTTGGGCCAGAACTATGGCTACACCTTC.

V gene TRBV9 combines with J gene TRBJ1-3; no definite D call. The V gene lost 0 bases and the J gene lost 0 bases, with 13 bases spanning the gap. Looked up from germline, CDR1 is SGDLS and CDR2 is YYNGEE. The CDR3 covers 17 residues. CDR3 in DNA: TGTGCCAGCAGCGTAGGTGGCGCAGGCATCTCTGGAAACACCATATATTTT. Amino acid sequence: CASSVGGAGISGNTIYF.

This clone turned up a few times. The V and J genes are TRBV3-1 (or the pseudogene TRBV3-2) and TRBJ1-1, with D perhaps matching TRBD1 (6 bases). Trimming removed 4 bases from V and 0 bases from J, with 24 bases in between. The CDR3 is made up of 19 amino acids. CDR1 is LGHDT, CDR2 YNNKEL, per germline (reference sequence). CDR3 sequence: CASSRSIGTHSSMNTEAFF. The CDR3 coding sequence is TGTGCCAGCAGCCGGTCCATCGGGACACACTCGAGCATGAACACTGAAGCTTTCTTT.

The V call is TRBV7-2, the J call TRBJ2-7; D may be TRBD2 (6 bases). This CDR3 comprises 14 residues. Trimming took 7 bases from V and 3 from J, leaving 16 bases between them. Germline V lookup: CDR1 SGHTA, CDR2 FQGNSA. The CDR3 region is CASNNPGVSYEQYF. In DNA form, the CDR3 reads TGTGCCAGCAACAACCCGGGGGTGAGCTACGAGCAGTACTTC.

The chain carries TRBV7-9 and TRBJ2-2; D unresolved. The CDR3 consists of 11 residues. CDR1 SEHNR and CDR2 FQNEAQ come from the germline V gene (reference sequence). V shed 8 bases and J shed 4 bases, with 5 bases lying between them. CDR3 region: CASESTGELFF. The CDR3 DNA is TGTGCCAGCGAGAGCACCGGGGAGCTGTTTTTT.